A single sample is the source of the 17 T cell receptor beta chains below, sequenced in a study of vaccination and CD4 T cells after COVID-19. Their target antigens are unknown. The Oncomine TCR Beta short-read assay was applied to DNA of cultured CD4+ T cells. Each CDR3 protein gets one entry after TCRdb re-called the PCR reads with MiXCR. Among approximately 25,000 distinct CDR3 sequences listed, approximately 50% were seen once. The treatment: roughly ten-day PBMC culture with coronavirus spike peptide pools or control peptides (ViraFEST assay). Sample: CD4+ T cells from blood, cultured in vitro. Receptors originate from a human donor who had recovered from COVID-19.

The chain employs TRBV29-1 and TRBJ1-4, with D unclear. The V gene lost 6 bases and the J gene lost 0 bases, with 5 bases spanning the gap. Germline assignment: CDR1 SQVTM and CDR2 ANQGSEA. There are 12 residues in the CDR3. Here the CDR3 reads CSVETTNEKLFF. The CDR3 DNA reads TGCAGCGTAGAGACAACTAATGAAAAACTGTTTTTT.

This clonotype occurred once. The chain uses TRBV5-5 and TRBJ1-2; D unclear. This CDR3 has 11 residues. Trimming cost V 2 bases and J 8 bases, with 7 bases left between them. Germline V gives CDR1 SGHKS, CDR2 YYEKEE (reference sequence). CDR3 residues: CASSFSLGYTF. CDR3 sequence (DNA): TGTGCCAGCAGCTTCTCCTTAGGCTACACCTTC.

The chain uses TRBV27 and TRBJ2-1, with TRBD2 identical over 10 bases. Trimming removed 3 bases from V and 9 bases from J; junction bases left unmatched: 2. This CDR3 comprises 13 residues. Germline V lookup: CDR1 MNHEY, CDR2 SMNVEV (reference sequence). This CDR3 is CASSLLAGVEQFF. The CDR3 DNA reads as TGTGCCAGCAGTTTGCTAGCGGGAGTTGAGCAGTTCTTC.

The chain couples TRBV28 to TRBJ1-1, with D unresolved. Per the germline V gene, CDR1 is MDHEN and CDR2 is SYDVKM. Trimming cost V 8 bases and J 1 base, with 14 bases left between them. The CDR3 consists of 14 residues. CDR3 sequence reads: CASGNLGWNTEAFF. The DNA for the CDR3 is TGTGCCAGCGGAAATTTGGGCTGGAACACTGAAGCTTTCTTT. Full variable domain (outside the CDR3, taken from reference TRBV28 and TRBJ1-1): DVKVTQSSRYLVKRTGEKVFLECVQDMDHENMFWYRQDPGLGLRLIYFSYDVKMKEKGDIPEGYSVSREKKERFSLILESASTNQTSMYLCASGNLGWNTEAFFGQGTRLTVV.

The rearrangement uses TRBV4-3 and TRBJ2-7; D possibly matches TRBD1 or TRBD2 (5 bases each). The CDR3 length is 15 residues. Germline assignment: CDR1 LGHNA and CDR2 YSLEER. V gave up 0 bases and J gave up 2 bases, with 11 bases separating them. Written as DNA, the CDR3 is TGCGCCAGCAGCCAAGAGAGGGACCTTGCCTACGAGCAGTACTTC. Translated, it gives CASSQERDLAYEQYF.

The chain combines TRBV5-6 with TRBJ1-1; perhaps TRBD1 as D (6 bases). Germline V CDR1 and CDR2: SGHDT, YYEEEE. V was clipped by 4 bases and J by 1 base, with 17 bases between them. CDR3 length: 16 amino acids. The chain's CDR3 is CASSRYEQGSNTEAFF. The CDR3 region has the DNA TGTGCCAGCAGCCGATATGAACAGGGATCGAACACTGAAGCTTTCTTT.

The chain employs TRBV5-1 and TRBJ2-1; 9 bases are a match to TRBD1. V shed 3 bases and J 7 bases; nucleotides not matched to a gene: 5. This CDR3 is 14 amino acids long. Looked up from germline, CDR1 is SGHRS and CDR2 is YFSETQ. The CDR3 nucleotides are TGCGCCAGCAGCTCACAGGGGGCTGGGAATGAGCAGTTCTTC. Its translation is CASSSQGAGNEQFF.

V and J are TRBV2 and TRBJ1-4; tentative D call: TRBD1 (5 bases). V lost 5 bases and J 14 bases, leaving 12 bases between the germline ends. CDR3 length: 11 amino acids. The germline V gene encodes CDR1 SNHLY and CDR2 FYNNEI. The CDR3 coding sequence is TGTGCCAGCAGTAGAGGGACGGGGCTGTTTTTT. Protein product: CASSRGTGLFF. Based on the CDR3 plus reference TRBV2 and TRBJ1-4, the full variable domain is EPEVTQTPSHQVTQMGQEVILRCVPISNHLYFYWYRQILGQKVEFLVSFYNNEISEKSEIFDDQFSVERPDGSNFTLKIRSTKLEDSAMYFCASSRGTGLFFGSGTQLSVL.

The chain has TRBV7-2 and TRBJ1-6; 9 bases are a match to TRBD1. This CDR3 contains 18 residues. Germline CDR1 SGHTA, CDR2 FQGNSA. V lost 2 bases, J lost 3 bases, and 8 bases stayed unmatched. CDR3 region: CASSLYETGGFYNSPLHF. DNA for the CDR3: TGTGCCAGCAGCTTATATGAGACAGGGGGATTCTATAATTCACCCCTCCACTTT.

This sequence joins TRBV12-5 and TRBJ2-5, with D perhaps TRBD1 (6 bases). The CDR3 has 13 amino acids. The V end lost 3 bases, the J end lost 3 bases, and 8 bases lay between the germline ends. In germline, CDR1 is LGHNT, CDR2 FRNRAP. CDR3 DNA: TGTGCTAGTGGTTTTGGGGGCAAAGAGACCCAGTACTTC. It is translated as CASGFGGKETQYF.

The rearrangement links TRBV6-1 to TRBJ1-6; 11 nucleotides align to TRBD1. The CDR3 is made up of 15 amino acids. Germline CDR1 is MNHNS and CDR2 is SASEGT. Trimming cost V 7 bases and J 7 bases; bases outside gene matches: 6. CDR3 in DNA: TGTGCCAGCATCCCCGGACAGGGGGCGAATTCACCCCTCCACTTT. It translates to CASIPGQGANSPLHF.

The chain has TRBV5-6 and TRBJ1-2; D gene unclear. Looked up from germline, CDR1 is SGHDT and CDR2 is YYEEEE. This CDR3 has 13 amino acids. V lost 1 base and J 2 bases, leaving 6 bases between the germline ends. The CDR3 is CASSLPPNYGYTF. CDR3 DNA sequence: TGTGCCAGCAGCTTGCCGCCAAACTATGGCTACACCTTC. Filled out from reference TRBV5-6 and TRBJ1-2, the complete variable domain reads DAGVTQSPTHLIKTRGQQVTLRCSPKSGHDTVSWYQQALGQGPQFIFQYYEEEERQRGNFPDRFSGHQFPNYSSELNVNALLLGDSALYLCASSLPPNYGYTFGSGTRLTVV.

This clonotype was recorded a few times. The chain links TRBV4-2 to TRBJ2-7; D is ambiguous. The CDR3 is made up of 13 amino acids. Germline loops: CDR1 LGHNA, CDR2 YNFKEQ. V gave up 2 bases and J gave up 3 bases, with 8 bases separating them. The CDR3 loop reads CASSQLPDYEQYF. The CDR3 DNA sequence: TGTGCCAGCAGCCAACTGCCAGACTACGAGCAGTACTTC.

In its sample, this clonotype was seen a few times. The V gene is TRBV7-9, the J gene TRBJ1-1, with unresolved D. The germline V and J ends were trimmed by 1 base and 4 bases, with 10 bases remaining between them. Germline V gene data show CDR1 as SEHNR and CDR2 as FQNEAQ (reference sequence). This CDR3 is 14 amino acids long. This CDR3 reads CASSLGLGSTEAFF. The CDR3 bases are TGTGCCAGCAGCTTAGGTTTGGGGAGCACTGAAGCTTTCTTT. Full variable domain (remainder filled in from reference TRBV7-9 and TRBJ1-1): DTGVSQNPRHKITKRGQNVTFRCDPISEHNRLYWYRQTLGQGPEFLTYFQNEAQLEKSRLLSDRFSAERPKGSFSTLEIQRTEQGDSAMYLCASSLGLGSTEAFFGQGTRLTVV.

V and J are TRBV7-2 and TRBJ2-2; D is possibly TRBD1 (6 bases). CDR3 length equals 15 residues. The V and J ends lost 5 bases and 0 bases respectively, with 10 bases between them. CDR1 is SGHTA and CDR2 is FQGNSA in the germline V gene. The CDR3 DNA reads TGTGCCAGCAGCCGACGACAGGCGAACACCGGGGAGCTGTTTTTT. This sequence encodes CASSRRQANTGELFF. Looking up the rest from reference TRBV7-2 and TRBJ2-2 gives the full variable domain: GAGVSQSPSNKVTEKGKDVELRCDPISGHTALYWYRQSLGQGLEFLIYFQGNSAPDKSGLPSDRFSAERTGGSVSTLTIQRTQQEDSAVYLCASSRRQANTGELFFGEGSRLTVL.

This clonotype was found a few times. The rearrangement uses TRBV5-1 and TRBJ2-5; 13 bases align to TRBD2. This CDR3 comprises 18 residues. The junction had 14 bases not matched to a gene; V was cut back by 4 bases and J by 5 bases. In germline, CDR1 is SGHRS, CDR2 YFSETQ. The CDR3 sequence is CASSRPGLAGPLRETQYF. For the CDR3, the DNA is TGCGCCAGCAGCAGACCGGGACTAGCGGGGCCCTTGAGGGAGACCCAGTACTTC. The full variable domain, in which reference TRBV5-1 and TRBJ2-5 provide the parts outside the CDR3, is KAGVTQTPRYLIKTRGQQVTLSCSPISGHRSVSWYQQTPGQGLQFLFEYFSETQRNKGNFPGRFSGRQFSNSRSEMNVSTLELGDSALYLCASSRPGLAGPLRETQYFGPGTRLLVL.

The chain has TRBV7-2 and TRBJ1-1; D possibly corresponds to TRBD1 (6 bases). The CDR3 spans 14 residues. Germline-derived CDR1 and CDR2 are SGHTA and FQGNSA. V was cut by 1 base and J by 7 bases, with 13 bases left in between. The CDR3 protein is CASSLGQAFIEAFF. CDR3 in DNA: TGTGCCAGCAGCTTAGGACAGGCTTTCATTGAAGCTTTCTTT. Full variable domain (missing parts from reference TRBV7-2 and TRBJ1-1): GAGVSQSPSNKVTEKGKDVELRCDPISGHTALYWYRQSLGQGLEFLIYFQGNSAPDKSGLPSDRFSAERTGGSVSTLTIQRTQQEDSAVYLCASSLGQAFIEAFFGQGTRLTVV.